Listed below are T cell receptor beta chains from one sample, sequenced in a study of cytomegalovirus exposure and HLA in healthy donors. Profiling relied on immunoSEQ multiplex PCR, and the TCRdb table lists in-frame clones only, not all of them. Counted here are 150,000 to 180,000 clones, around 80% occurring once; the ten biggest clones make up over 10%. The sample consisted of PBMCs. The receptors originated from a man aged 25 to 40 in good health and CMV-seropositive. The CDR3 runs from the conserved cysteine through the conserved F or W. The order of the fields is clone size, D gene, V gene, J gene, CDR3 DNA, CDR3 protein. The D gene is left open where the match is weak. Part of the rows lack a size; the others show once, few, many or a class for expanded clones.

clone size: -
D gene: -
V gene: TRBV5-6
J gene: TRBJ2-2
CDR3 DNA: TGTGCCAGCAGCTTGGTGGGACAAGGGGTGCGAACCGGGGAGCTGTTTTTT
CDR3 protein: CASSLVGQGVRTGELFF

clone size: -
D gene: TRBD1
V gene: TRBV6-5
J gene: TRBJ1-1
CDR3 DNA: TGTGCCAGCAAGCCCTTGGACAGGGGCACTGAAGCTTTCTTT
CDR3 protein: CASKPLDRGTEAFF

clone size: -
D gene: -
V gene: TRBV12-2
J gene: TRBJ2-7
CDR3 DNA: TGTGCAAGTCGCCCCCTGACTAGCGGGAGGTGCTTCCTCTGCTACGAGCAGTACTTC
CDR3 protein: CASRPLTSGRCFLCYEQYF

clone size: few
D gene: -
V gene: TRBV9
J gene: TRBJ2-3
CDR3 DNA: TGTGCCAGCAGCGTAGAGGGGGCAGATACGCAGTATTTT
CDR3 protein: CASSVEGADTQYF

clone size: once
D gene: -
V gene: TRBV6-1
J gene: TRBJ1-4
CDR3 DNA: TGTGCCAGCACAGTACAACACGCAACTAATGAAAAACTGTTTTTT
CDR3 protein: CASTVQHATNEKLFF

clone size: -
D gene: TRBD1
V gene: TRBV7-9
J gene: TRBJ1-1
CDR3 DNA: TGTGCCAGCAGCTCCGGGACAGGGAGGAGTGAAGCTTTCTTT
CDR3 protein: CASSSGTGRSEAFF

clone size: -
D gene: -
V gene: TRBV29-1
J gene: TRBJ2-1
CDR3 DNA: TGCAGCGCCCTGGGAGCCTACAATGAGCAGTTCTTC
CDR3 protein: CSALGAYNEQFF

clone size: -
D gene: -
V gene: TRBV5-1
J gene: TRBJ2-2
CDR3 DNA: TGCGCCAGCAGCCTCGGTTGGGGGGCCGGGGAGCTGTTTTTT
CDR3 protein: CASSLGWGAGELFF

clone size: -
D gene: -
V gene: TRBV7-9
J gene: TRBJ2-1
CDR3 DNA: TGTGCCAGCAGCTTAATAGGTAAGGCCATGGAGAGCGGGCAGTTCTTC
CDR3 protein: CASSLIGKAMESGQFF

clone size: -
D gene: -
V gene: TRBV11-2
J gene: TRBJ1-1
CDR3 DNA: TGTGCCAGCAGCTTAGACAGGGAGAACACTGAAGCTTTCTTT
CDR3 protein: CASSLDRENTEAFF

clone size: -
D gene: TRBD1
V gene: TRBV5-1
J gene: TRBJ1-1
CDR3 DNA: TGCGCCAGCAGCGTTGGGACAGGGAACACTGAAGCTTTCTTT
CDR3 protein: CASSVGTGNTEAFF

clone size: -
D gene: TRBD2
V gene: TRBV5-1
J gene: TRBJ2-7
CDR3 DNA: TGCGCCAGCAGCTGGGGCAGTAGCGGGAGCGGGAACGAGCAGTACTTC
CDR3 protein: CASSWGSSGSGNEQYF